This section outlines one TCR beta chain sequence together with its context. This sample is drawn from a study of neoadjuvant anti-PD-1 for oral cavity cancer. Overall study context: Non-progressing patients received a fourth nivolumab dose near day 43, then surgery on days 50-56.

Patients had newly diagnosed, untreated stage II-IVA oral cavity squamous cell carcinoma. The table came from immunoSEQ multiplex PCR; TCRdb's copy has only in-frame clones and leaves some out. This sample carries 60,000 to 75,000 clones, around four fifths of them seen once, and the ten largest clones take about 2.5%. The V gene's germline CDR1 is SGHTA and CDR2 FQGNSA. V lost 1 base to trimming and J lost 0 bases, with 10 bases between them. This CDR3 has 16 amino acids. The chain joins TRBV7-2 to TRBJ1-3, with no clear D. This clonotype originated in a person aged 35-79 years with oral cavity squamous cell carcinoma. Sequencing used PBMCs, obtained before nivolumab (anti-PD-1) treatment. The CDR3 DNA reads TGTGCCAGCAGCTTAGATATCTTTAGCTCTGGAAACACCATATATTTT. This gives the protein CASSLDIFSSGNTIYF.